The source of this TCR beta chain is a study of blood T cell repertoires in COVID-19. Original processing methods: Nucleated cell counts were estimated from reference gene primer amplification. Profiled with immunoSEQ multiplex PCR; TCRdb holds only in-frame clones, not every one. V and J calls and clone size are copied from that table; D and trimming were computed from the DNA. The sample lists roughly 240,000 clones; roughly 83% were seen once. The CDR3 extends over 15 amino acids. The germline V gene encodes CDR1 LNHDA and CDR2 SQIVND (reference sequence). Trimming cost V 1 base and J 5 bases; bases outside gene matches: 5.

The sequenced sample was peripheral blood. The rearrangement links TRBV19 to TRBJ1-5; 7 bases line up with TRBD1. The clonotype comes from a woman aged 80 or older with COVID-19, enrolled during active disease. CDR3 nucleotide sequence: TGTGCCAGTAGTATAGTCGACAGGGCTGATCAGCCCCAGCATTTT. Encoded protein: CASSIVDRADQPQHF.